This passage covers 4 T cell receptor beta chains from one sample sequenced in a study of T cell responses to AZD1222 COVID-19 vaccine. Sequenced by immunoSEQ multiplex PCR; TCRdb stores in-frame clones only, minus some. The sample holds about 120,000 clones, roughly 90% seen once. Sequencing used peripheral blood, obtained on day 0 of AZD1222 vaccination. The receptors originated from an adult in good health.

The chain carries TRBV10-3 and TRBJ2-7, with TRBD2 matching 11 bases. The CDR3 is made up of 22 amino acids. V lost 1 base and J lost 0; bases outside the gene matches: 20. CDR1 is ENHRY and CDR2 is SYGVKD in the germline V gene. CDR3 sequence reads: CAISELFYIGRNSGGGSYEQYF. In DNA, the CDR3 is TGTGCCATCAGTGAGTTGTTTTATATAGGACGGAATAGCGGGGGGGGCTCCTACGAGCAGTACTTC.

The chain joins TRBV5-6 to TRBJ1-6; 9 nucleotides line up with TRBD1. V lost 5 bases and J lost 7; bases outside the gene matches: 4. This CDR3 contains 14 residues. Germline V lookup: CDR1 SGHDT, CDR2 YYEEEE. DNA for the CDR3: TGTGCCAGCAGTTTCGGGACAGGGAATTCACCCCTCCACTTT. It yields the protein CASSFGTGNSPLHF.

The gene calls are TRBV5-6 and TRBJ1-1; TRBD1 might be the D (5 bases). The CDR3 runs to 16 residues. The germline V gene has CDR1 SGHDT and CDR2 YYEEEE. V was trimmed by 0 bases and J by 4 bases, leaving 16 bases between them. This CDR3 reads CASSLGFQGPTTEAFF. The CDR3 DNA follows: TGTGCCAGCAGCTTGGGTTTCCAGGGCCCAACCACTGAAGCTTTCTTT.

The chain carries TRBV19 and TRBJ1-1, with TRBD1 as a possible D gene (6 bases). The CDR3 is 15 residues long. CDR1 and CDR2 from the germline V gene are LNHDA and SQIVND (reference sequence). V lost 4 bases, J lost 6 bases, and 18 bases lay in between. The CDR3 DNA follows: TGTGCCAGTAGTACCCCATATAGGGGGTTGGCTGAAGCTTTCTTT. Residues: CASSTPYRGLAEAFF.